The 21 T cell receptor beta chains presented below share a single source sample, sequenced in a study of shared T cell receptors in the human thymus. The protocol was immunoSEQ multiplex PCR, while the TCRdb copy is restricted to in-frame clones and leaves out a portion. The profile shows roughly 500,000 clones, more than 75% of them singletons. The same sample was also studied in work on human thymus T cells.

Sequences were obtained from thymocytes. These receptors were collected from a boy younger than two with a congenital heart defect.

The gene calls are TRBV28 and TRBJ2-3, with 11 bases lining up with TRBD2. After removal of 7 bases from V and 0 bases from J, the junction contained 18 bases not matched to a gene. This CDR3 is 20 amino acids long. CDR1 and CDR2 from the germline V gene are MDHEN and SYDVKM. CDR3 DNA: TGTGCCAGCACCTTTCTAGGACCGGGACTAGCGGACACTAGCACAGATACGCAGTATTTT. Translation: CASTFLGPGLADTSTDTQYF.

DNA of the CDR3: TGCGCCAGCAGCCCCACAGGGCCCTACACTGAAGCTTTCTTT. As protein: CASSPTGPYTEAFF. This chain links TRBV5-1 with TRBJ1-1, with D tentatively TRBD1 (6 bases). Germline assignment: CDR1 SGHRS and CDR2 YFSETQ. V was trimmed by 4 bases and J by 3 bases, leaving 13 bases between them. This CDR3 region has 14 residues.

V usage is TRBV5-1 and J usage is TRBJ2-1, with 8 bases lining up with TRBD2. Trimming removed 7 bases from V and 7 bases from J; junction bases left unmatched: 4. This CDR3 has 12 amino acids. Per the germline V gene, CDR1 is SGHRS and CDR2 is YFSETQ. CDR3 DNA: TGCGCCAGCTATGGGACTAGGAATGAGCAGTTCTTC. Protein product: CASYGTRNEQFF.

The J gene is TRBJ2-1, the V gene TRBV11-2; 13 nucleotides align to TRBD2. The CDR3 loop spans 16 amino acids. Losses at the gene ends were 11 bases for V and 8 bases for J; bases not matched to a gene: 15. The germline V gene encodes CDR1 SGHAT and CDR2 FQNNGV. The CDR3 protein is CAWTSGRGTLGDEQFF. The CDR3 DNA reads TGTGCCTGGACTAGCGGGAGAGGGACCCTGGGAGATGAGCAGTTCTTC.

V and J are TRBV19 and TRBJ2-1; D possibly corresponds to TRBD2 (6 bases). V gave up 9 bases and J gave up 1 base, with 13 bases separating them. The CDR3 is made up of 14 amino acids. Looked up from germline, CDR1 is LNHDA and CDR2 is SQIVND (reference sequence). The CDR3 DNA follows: TGTGCCAGCGGGGAGGAGATATCCTACAATGAGCAGTTCTTC. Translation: CASGEEISYNEQFF.

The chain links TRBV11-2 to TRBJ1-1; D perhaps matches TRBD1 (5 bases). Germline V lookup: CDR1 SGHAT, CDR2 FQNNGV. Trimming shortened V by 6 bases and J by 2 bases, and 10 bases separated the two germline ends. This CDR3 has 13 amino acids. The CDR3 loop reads CASRADRNTEAFF. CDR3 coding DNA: TGTGCCAGCAGGGCTGACAGAAACACTGAAGCTTTCTTT. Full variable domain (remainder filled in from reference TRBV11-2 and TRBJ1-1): EAGVAQSPRYKIIEKRQSVAFWCNPISGHATLYWYQQILGQGPKLLIQFQNNGVVDDSQLPKDRFSAERLKGVDSTLKIQPAKLEDSAVYLCASRADRNTEAFFGQGTRLTVV.

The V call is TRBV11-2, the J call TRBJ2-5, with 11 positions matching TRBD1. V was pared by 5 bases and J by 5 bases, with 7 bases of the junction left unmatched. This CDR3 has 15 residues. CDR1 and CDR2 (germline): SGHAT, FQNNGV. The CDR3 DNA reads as TGTGCCAGCAGCCCCGGGACAGGGGGTCTGGAGACCCAGTACTTC. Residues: CASSPGTGGLETQYF.

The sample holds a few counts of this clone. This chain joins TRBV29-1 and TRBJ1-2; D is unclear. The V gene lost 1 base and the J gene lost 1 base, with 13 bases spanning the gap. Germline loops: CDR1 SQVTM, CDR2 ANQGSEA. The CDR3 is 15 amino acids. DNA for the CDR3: TGCAGCGTTGAAGGGAGGGCCAAAGTTAACTATGGCTACACCTTC. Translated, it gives CSVEGRAKVNYGYTF.

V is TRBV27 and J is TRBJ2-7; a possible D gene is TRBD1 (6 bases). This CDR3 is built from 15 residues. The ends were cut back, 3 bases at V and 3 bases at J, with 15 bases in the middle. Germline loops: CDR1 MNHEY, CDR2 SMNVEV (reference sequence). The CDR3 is CASSLKGEMGYEQYF. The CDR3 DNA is TGTGCCAGCAGTTTGAAGGGGGAGATGGGCTACGAGCAGTACTTC.

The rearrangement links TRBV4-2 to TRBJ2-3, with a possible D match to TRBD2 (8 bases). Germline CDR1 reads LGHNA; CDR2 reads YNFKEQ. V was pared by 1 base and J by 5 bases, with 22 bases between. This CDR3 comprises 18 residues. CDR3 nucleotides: TGTGCCAGCAGCCAAGTATCGGGAGGGGGCGACGCCTTAGATACGCAGTATTTT. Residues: CASSQVSGGGDALDTQYF.

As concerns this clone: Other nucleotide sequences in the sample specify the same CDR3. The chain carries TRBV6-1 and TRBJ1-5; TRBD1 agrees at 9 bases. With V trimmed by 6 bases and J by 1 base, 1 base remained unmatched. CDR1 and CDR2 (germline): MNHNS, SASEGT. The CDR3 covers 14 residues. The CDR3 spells CASSGTGSNQPQHF. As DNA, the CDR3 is TGTGCCAGCAGCGGGACAGGGAGCAATCAGCCCCAGCATTTT.

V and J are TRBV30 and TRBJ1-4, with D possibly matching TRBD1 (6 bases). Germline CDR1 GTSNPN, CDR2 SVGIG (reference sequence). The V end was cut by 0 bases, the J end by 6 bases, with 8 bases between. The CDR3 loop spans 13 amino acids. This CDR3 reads CAWSVAGDEKLFF. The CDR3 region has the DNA TGTGCCTGGAGTGTGGCAGGGGATGAAAAACTGTTTTTT.

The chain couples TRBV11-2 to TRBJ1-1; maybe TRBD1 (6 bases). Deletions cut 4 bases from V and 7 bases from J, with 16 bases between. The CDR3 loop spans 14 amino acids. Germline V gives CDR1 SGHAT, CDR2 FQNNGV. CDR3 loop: CASSSRGGSSEAFF. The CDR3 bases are TGTGCCAGCAGCTCCCGCGGGGGCTCAAGTGAAGCTTTCTTT.

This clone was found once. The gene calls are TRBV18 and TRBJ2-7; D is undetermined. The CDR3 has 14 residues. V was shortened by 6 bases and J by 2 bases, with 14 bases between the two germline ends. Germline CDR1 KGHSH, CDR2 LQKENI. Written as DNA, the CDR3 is TGTGCCAGCTCGGTGACGGAGTTTCCCTACGAGCAGTACTTC. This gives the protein CASSVTEFPYEQYF.

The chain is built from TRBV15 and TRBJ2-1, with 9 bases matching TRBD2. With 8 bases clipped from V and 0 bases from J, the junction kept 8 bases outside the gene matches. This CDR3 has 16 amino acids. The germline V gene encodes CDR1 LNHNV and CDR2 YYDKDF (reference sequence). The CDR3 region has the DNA TGTGCCACCGAGGTTCGTAGCGGGAGCTCCTACAATGAGCAGTTCTTC. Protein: CATEVRSGSSYNEQFF.

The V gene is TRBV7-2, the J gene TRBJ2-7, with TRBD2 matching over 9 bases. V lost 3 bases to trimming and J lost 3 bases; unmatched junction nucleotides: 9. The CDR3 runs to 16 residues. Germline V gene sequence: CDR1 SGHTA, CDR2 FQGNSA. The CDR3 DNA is TGTGCCAGCAGCTTGGCGGGAGGGCCCTCTCTCTACGAGCAGTACTTC. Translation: CASSLAGGPSLYEQYF.

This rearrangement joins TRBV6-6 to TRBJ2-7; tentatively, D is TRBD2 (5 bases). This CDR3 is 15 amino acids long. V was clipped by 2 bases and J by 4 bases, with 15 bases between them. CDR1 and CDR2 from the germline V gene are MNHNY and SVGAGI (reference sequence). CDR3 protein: CASSYVLSGRYEQYF. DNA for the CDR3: TGTGCCAGCAGTTACGTTTTGTCGGGAAGGTACGAGCAGTACTTC.

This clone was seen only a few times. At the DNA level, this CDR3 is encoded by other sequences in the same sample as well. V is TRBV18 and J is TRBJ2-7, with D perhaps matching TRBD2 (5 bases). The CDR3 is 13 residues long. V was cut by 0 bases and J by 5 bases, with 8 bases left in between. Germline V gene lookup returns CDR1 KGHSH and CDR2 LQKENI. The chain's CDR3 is CASSPPGSNEQYF. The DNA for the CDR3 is TGTGCCAGCTCACCACCAGGGAGCAACGAGCAGTACTTC. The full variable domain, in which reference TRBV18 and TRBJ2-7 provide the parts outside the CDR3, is NAGVMQNPRHLVRRRGQEARLRCSPMKGHSHVYWYRQLPEEGLKFMVYLQKENIIDESGMPKERFSAEFPKEGPSILRIQQVVRGDSAAYFCASSPPGSNEQYFGPGTRLTVT.

CDR3 residues: CASSLALYEQYF. In DNA, the CDR3 is TGTGCCAGCAGTTTGGCCCTTTACGAGCAGTACTTC. The V call is TRBV28, the J call TRBJ2-7; D gene uncertain. The CDR3 covers 12 residues. With 3 bases removed from V and 4 bases from J, the gap between germline ends came to 7 bases. Germline lookup yields CDR1 MDHEN and CDR2 SYDVKM.

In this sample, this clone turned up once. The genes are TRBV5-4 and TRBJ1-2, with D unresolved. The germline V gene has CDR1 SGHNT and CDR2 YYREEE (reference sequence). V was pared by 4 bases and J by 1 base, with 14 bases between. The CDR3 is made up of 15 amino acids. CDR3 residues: CASSARFGVNYGYTF. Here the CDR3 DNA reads TGTGCCAGCAGCGCGAGGTTCGGGGTTAACTATGGCTACACCTTC.

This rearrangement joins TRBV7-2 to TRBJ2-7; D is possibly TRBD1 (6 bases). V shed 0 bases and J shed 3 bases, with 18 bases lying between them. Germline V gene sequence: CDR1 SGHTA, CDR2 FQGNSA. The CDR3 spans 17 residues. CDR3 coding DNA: TGTGCCAGCAGCTTAGCCGCTCCAGCCAGGGGAGTCTACGAGCAGTACTTC. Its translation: CASSLAAPARGVYEQYF.